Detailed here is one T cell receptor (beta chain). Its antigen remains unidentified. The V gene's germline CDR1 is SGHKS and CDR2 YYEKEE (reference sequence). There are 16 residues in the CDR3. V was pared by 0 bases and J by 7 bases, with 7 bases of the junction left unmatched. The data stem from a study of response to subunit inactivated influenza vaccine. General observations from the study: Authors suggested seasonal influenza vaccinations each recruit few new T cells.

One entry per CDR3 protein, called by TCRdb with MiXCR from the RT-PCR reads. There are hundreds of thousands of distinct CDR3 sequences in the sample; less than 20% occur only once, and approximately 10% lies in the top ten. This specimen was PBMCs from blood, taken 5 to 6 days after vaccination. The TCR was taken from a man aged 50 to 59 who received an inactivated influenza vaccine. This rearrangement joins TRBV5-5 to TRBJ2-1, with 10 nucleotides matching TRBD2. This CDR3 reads CASSLAVSGRANEQFF. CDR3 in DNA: TGTGCCAGCAGCTTGGCCGTGAGCGGGAGGGCGAATGAGCAGTTCTTC. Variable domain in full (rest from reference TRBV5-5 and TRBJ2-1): DAGVTQSPTHLIKTRGQQVTLRCSPISGHKSVSWYQQVLGQGPQFIFQYYEKEERGRGNFPDRFSARQFPNYSSELNVNALLLGDSALYLCASSLAVSGRANEQFFGPGTRLTVL.